This T cell receptor (beta chain) came from a study of blood T cells in healthy people across ages. About the study: Using template switching, researchers captured about one barcoded beta molecule for each two T cells.

Whole-study findings and limits: Compared with aged donors, long-lived donors showed fewer expanded clones, suggesting selection. Researchers judged that diversity estimates from one million T cells fell short of true values.

For the second PCR, which ran for roughly 6 to 11 cycles, a sample-barcoded 5' primer and a J-beta primer mix were used. TCRdb used MiXCR to reprocess the 5' RACE reads, holding one entry per CDR3 protein. The sample holds about 620,000 distinct CDR3 sequences; roughly half are singletons and the top ten take roughly 13%. Per germline, CDR1 DFQATT and CDR2 SNEGSKA (reference sequence). The CDR3 runs 17 residues. V was pared by 0 bases and J by 7 bases, with 21 bases between. As regards this clonotype: Its matching antigen is unknown.

Sequenced input: blood. This TCR derives from a woman of 80 years or more in good health. The V and J genes are TRBV20-1 and TRBJ2-2; possibly TRBD2 for D (5 bases). CDR3 sequence reads: CSARDLLREGGFGELFF. DNA for the CDR3: TGCAGTGCTAGAGATCTTCTCCGTGAGGGCGGATTCGGGGAGCTGTTTTTT.